This T cell receptor beta chain was identified in a study of T cells in localized non-small cell lung cancer. The table came from immunoSEQ multiplex PCR; TCRdb's copy has only in-frame clones and leaves some out. This sample yields approximately 2,500 clones, of which around 21% are seen a single time; 5.5% to 7.5% belongs to the top ten. By frequency in the sample, this clone is large. Its antigen is undetermined. Germline V CDR1 and CDR2: SGHNT, YENEEA. Trimming removed 5 bases from V and 8 bases from J, with 19 bases in between. The CDR3 loop spans 15 amino acids. The study, taken as a whole, reports: Heterogeneity remains possible because sequencing was limited to only one tumor region. Maximal T cell clonality occurred in uninvolved adjacent lung, with tumor ranking below it. Adjacent lung was found to contain a median roughly 58 of the top 100 tumor clones.

This rearrangement joins TRBV11-3 to TRBJ2-1; tentative D call: TRBD2 (5 bases). The TCR was taken from a man aged 40-75 years with stage II lung adenocarcinoma. Sequenced here: lung tumor tissue, sampled before any cancer treatment. The CDR3 DNA reads TGTGCCAGCAGCGATACTAGTCAAGGTTGGGATGAGCAGTTCTTC. Protein sequence: CASSDTSQGWDEQFF.